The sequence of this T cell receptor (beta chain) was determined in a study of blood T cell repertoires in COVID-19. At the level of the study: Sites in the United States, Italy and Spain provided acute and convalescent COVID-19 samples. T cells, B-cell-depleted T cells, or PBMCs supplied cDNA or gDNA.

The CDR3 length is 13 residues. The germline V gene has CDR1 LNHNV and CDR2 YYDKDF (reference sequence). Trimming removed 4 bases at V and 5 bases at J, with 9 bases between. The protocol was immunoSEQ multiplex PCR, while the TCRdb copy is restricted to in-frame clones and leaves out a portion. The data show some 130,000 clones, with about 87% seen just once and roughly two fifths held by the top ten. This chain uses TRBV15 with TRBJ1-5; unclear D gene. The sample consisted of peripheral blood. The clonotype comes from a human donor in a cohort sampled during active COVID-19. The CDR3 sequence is CATSTVPHQPQHF. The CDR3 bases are TGTGCCACCAGCACGGTACCCCATCAGCCCCAGCATTTT.